The 13 T cell receptor beta chains below come from one sample, sequenced in a study of T cell responses to AZD1222 COVID-19 vaccine. Using immunoSEQ multiplex PCR, the repertoire was profiled, and TCRdb retains in-frame clones only, with some absent. The data show roughly 160,000 clones, roughly nine tenths seen once. The input for sequencing was peripheral blood, taken on day 0 of MenACWY control vaccination. The source is an adult in good health.

The rearrangement uses TRBV30 and TRBJ1-5, with unresolved D. V shed 2 bases and J shed 1 base, with 3 bases lying between them. The CDR3 extends over 12 amino acids. Germline CDR1 reads GTSNPN; CDR2 reads SVGIG (reference sequence). The CDR3 sequence is CAWSPSNQPQHF. For the CDR3, the DNA is TGTGCCTGGAGTCCCAGCAATCAGCCCCAGCATTTT.

The J gene is TRBJ2-2, the V gene TRBV6-5; D perhaps matches TRBD2 (6 bases). Germline CDR1 is MNHEY and CDR2 is SVGAGI. The CDR3 runs 14 residues. V lost 6 bases and J 1 base, leaving 9 bases between the germline ends. CDR3 region: CASRGTENTGELFF. In nucleotides, the CDR3 is TGTGCCAGCAGGGGGACTGAGAACACCGGGGAGCTGTTTTTT.

On this clone: Other DNA sequences in this specimen translate into the identical CDR3. The chain carries TRBV5-1 and TRBJ1-2, with D tentatively TRBD1 (5 bases). In germline, CDR1 is SGHRS, CDR2 YFSETQ. V lost 2 bases to trimming and J lost 2 bases, with 7 bases between them. There are 13 residues in the CDR3. CDR3 nucleotide sequence: TGCGCCAGCAGCTTAGACAGCAACTATGGCTACACCTTC. Its translation is CASSLDSNYGYTF.

V and J are TRBV7-3 and TRBJ2-7; a possible D gene is TRBD1 (6 bases). This CDR3 has 15 amino acids. Trimming stripped 5 bases from V and 6 bases from J, with 20 bases between. CDR1 SGHTA and CDR2 FQGTGA come from the germline V gene. This chain's CDR3 is CASSPNGDISGEQYF. The CDR3 DNA follows: TGTGCCAGCAGCCCCAACGGGGACATTTCTGGCGAGCAGTACTTC.

J is TRBJ1-1 and V is TRBV5-5, with a weak D call TRBD1 (6 bases). The CDR3 runs to 15 residues. The germline V and J ends were trimmed by 0 bases and 5 bases, with 14 bases remaining between them. Germline V lookup: CDR1 SGHKS, CDR2 YYEKEE (reference sequence). The CDR3 sequence is CASSLVAGRGTEAFF. The CDR3 DNA follows: TGTGCCAGCAGCTTGGTGGCAGGGAGGGGGACTGAAGCTTTCTTT.

This clone was detected only once. The rearrangement uses TRBV28 and TRBJ1-2, with unresolved D. Germline loops: CDR1 MDHEN, CDR2 SYDVKM. V shed 3 bases and J shed 4 bases, with 6 bases lying between them. The CDR3 contains 12 residues. The chain's CDR3 is CASSLEGYGYTF. The CDR3 coding sequence is TGTGCCAGCAGTTTGGAGGGCTATGGCTACACCTTC.

The J gene is TRBJ1-3, the V gene TRBV10-1; D is ambiguous. V was cut by 4 bases and J by 0 bases, with 10 bases left in between. Germline assignment: CDR1 WNHNN and CDR2 SYGVQD (reference sequence). This CDR3 contains 15 residues. CDR3 DNA sequence: TGCGCCAGCAGTGTATCGGCGGACTCTGGAAACACCATATATTTT. Protein product: CASSVSADSGNTIYF.

In the case of this clone: A junction end diverges from the germline sequence, so it may reflect a read error. The chain joins TRBV6-5 to TRBJ2-1; 10 bases align to TRBD2. The CDR3 length is 12 residues. Per the germline V gene, CDR1 is MNHEY and CDR2 is SVGAGI. The CDR3 protein is CASSTLAGEGIF. CDR3 nucleotides: TGTGCCAGCAGCACCCTAGCGGGAGAAGGGATCTTC.

V usage is TRBV4-3 and J usage is TRBJ2-1; 10 nucleotides agree with TRBD2. Looked up from germline, CDR1 is LGHNA and CDR2 is YSLEER. J gave up 7 bases and V 1 base, and 10 bases lay outside the gene matches. CDR3 length: 17 amino acids. This chain's CDR3 is CASSQGGAGGQSNEQFF. DNA of the CDR3: TGCGCCAGCAGCCAAGGGGGAGCGGGAGGGCAGAGTAATGAGCAGTTCTTC.

The CDR3 bases are TGTGCCAGCTTAGCGGGCGTACCGAACAATGAGCAGTTCTTC. Translating gives CASLAGVPNNEQFF. The chain couples TRBV28 to TRBJ2-1; 7 bases line up with TRBD2. V lost 8 bases to trimming and J lost 5 bases; unmatched junction nucleotides: 9. The CDR3 has 14 amino acids. Looked up from germline, CDR1 is MDHEN and CDR2 is SYDVKM.

The rearrangement uses TRBV2 and TRBJ1-2, with 8 bases matching TRBD1. Looked up from germline, CDR1 is SNHLY and CDR2 is FYNNEI. V was pared by 2 bases and J by 2 bases, with 7 bases of the junction left unmatched. The length of the CDR3 is 16 residues. The CDR3, as DNA: TGTGCCAGCAGTGAAACAATCGGACAGGGAAACTATGGCTACACCTTC. Protein sequence: CASSETIGQGNYGYTF.

The CDR3 DNA reads as TGTGCCAGCAGTTACGGGACAGGGCACGGAGAAGCTTTCTTT. It encodes CASSYGTGHGEAFF. The chain uses TRBV6-5 and TRBJ1-1; TRBD1 matches 9 bases. Germline loops: CDR1 MNHEY, CDR2 SVGAGI. V dropped 2 bases and J dropped 8; count of bases not matched to a gene: 6. This CDR3 is 14 amino acids long.

The chain is built from TRBV7-2 and TRBJ1-5; D gene ambiguous. This CDR3 region has 15 residues. Germline loops: CDR1 SGHTA, CDR2 FQGNSA. The V end was cut by 5 bases, the J end by 5 bases, with 16 bases between. CDR3 sequence reads: CASSRSSGSYQPQHF. The CDR3 DNA sequence: TGTGCCAGCAGCCGGTCATCCGGGTCCTATCAGCCCCAGCATTTT.